This entry concerns a single T cell receptor beta chain. Antigen: not known. TCRdb re-derived calls from the RT-PCR reads in MiXCR, one entry per CDR3 protein. The table has more than 550,000 distinct CDR3 sequences, about 10% seen once. The data stem from a study of response to subunit inactivated influenza vaccine. Study results and limitations: Few new T cells, the authors suggested, are recruited by each seasonal influenza vaccination.

V lost 0 bases to trimming and J lost 8 bases, with 15 bases between them. The CDR3 contains 15 residues. In germline, CDR1 is SGHTS, CDR2 YDEGEE. The genes are TRBV5-8 and TRBJ2-1; tentative D call: TRBD1 (6 bases). The sequencing used PBMCs from blood, collected on the day of vaccination. This TCR derives from a man over 45 who received an inactivated influenza vaccine. The CDR3: CASSLGTGYGDEQFF. The CDR3 nucleotides read TGTGCCAGCAGCTTGGGTACAGGGTATGGCGATGAGCAGTTCTTC.